This record concerns one TCR beta chain sequence. The data originate from a study of OX40 agonist ivuxolimab in advanced cancers. Background on the study: Recorded diagnoses for dose-escalation patients were hepatocellular carcinoma, melanoma, renal cell or head and neck cancer. About 42% of patients had received prior checkpoint inhibitor therapy.

The CDR3 length is 12 residues. Per the germline V gene, CDR1 is SGHKS and CDR2 is YYEKEE (reference sequence). V was cut by 3 bases and J by 8 bases, with 11 bases left in between. TCRdb's table, derived via immunoSEQ multiplex PCR, lists solely in-frame clones and lacks some. The data contain 63,000 or so clones, 84% of them singletons. This specimen was CD4+ or CD8+ T cells sorted from blood, taken in a trial of the OX40 agonist ivuxolimab. This receptor was identified in an adult with an advanced solid tumor such as melanoma, head and neck, liver or kidney cancer. This rearrangement joins TRBV5-5 to TRBJ1-1; D possibly corresponds to TRBD1 (5 bases). The CDR3 bases are TGTGCCAGCAGCTCCTTACAGGCGGAAGCTTTCTTT. This codes for CASSSLQAEAFF.